The entry below describes one TCR beta chain. Repertoires were generated with immunoSEQ multiplex PCR, while TCRdb's copy carries only in-frame clones and drops some. The sample records 220,000 or so clones, roughly 90% being singletons. The data are from a study of blood T cell repertoires in COVID-19. Across about two dozen US areas, participants ranged in age from about 18 to 90 years. Categorization into cohorts depended on clinical history that participants reported. The CDR3 length is 12 residues. The V call is TRBV21-1, the J call TRBJ2-5; the D segment call TRBD2 is taken from the table without a DNA check. TRBV21-1 is tagged as a pseudogene. The specimen was PBMCs or T cells enriched from blood (not recorded which). The TCR was taken from a man in his thirties or forties who had been exposed to COVID-19. The CDR3 is CASRGGKETQYF. CDR3 sequence (DNA): TGTGCCAGCCGGGGGGGAAAAGAGACCCAGTACTTC.